This T cell receptor beta chain was documented in a study of blood T cell repertoires in COVID-19. Study details: PBMCs, B-cell-depleted T cells, or T cells were the source of the cDNA or gDNA that made up the material.

How the authors handled the data: Estimated nucleated cell counts came from reference gene primer amplification. Sequencing used immunoSEQ multiplex PCR; TCRdb keeps in-frame clones, though not all of them. V and J calls plus clone size are reproduced from that table; the DNA served to infer D and trimming. The sample lists 400,000 to 450,000 clones, roughly 91% occurring once. The participants were between roughly 18 and 89 years old and came from 20 to 30 US areas. Donors in Cohort 3 counted as recovered after two negative PCRs, clearance, or symptom resolution. This clone was seen a few times. Sequenced input: PBMCs or T cells enriched from blood (not recorded which). This clonotype was sampled from a young man who had recovered from COVID-19.

The DNA of the CDR3 is TGTGCCAGTAGTATACGAGCCGGACGACAGGATTCACCCCTCCACTTT. Translating gives CASSIRAGRQDSPLHF. V and J are TRBV19 and TRBJ1-6; TRBD1 might be the D (6 bases). The germline CDR1 and CDR2 sequences are LNHDA and SQIVND (reference sequence). CDR3 length: 16 amino acids. The V gene lost 2 bases and the J gene lost 8 bases, with 16 bases spanning the gap.